The rows below give T cell receptor beta chains drawn from one sample of a study of glioma-infiltrating T cells. TCRdb re-derived calls from the multiplex PCR reads in MiXCR, one entry per CDR3 protein. In the table there are roughly 2,700 distinct CDR3 sequences, approximately 31% of which are singletons. The material sequenced was glioma tissue, nonneoplastic brain tissue, or PBMCs (not recorded which). The source of these receptors is a human donor with low-grade glioma or glioblastoma, undergoing nonglioma brain surgery, or in good health (not recorded which). Each CDR3 is given with its conserved first and last residue. A D gene is named only where the DNA matches it firmly. Some rows have no size entry. The others give once, few or many, or a class for an expanded clone.

d_gene: .
j_gene: TRBJ1-5
abundance: .
len: 13
v_gene: TRBV29-1
CDR3aa: CRVEVQPNKTPHF
CDR3nt: TGCCGCGTTGAAGTCCAACCCAATAAGACACCGCATTTT

d_gene: .
j_gene: TRBJ2-7
abundance: .
len: 15
v_gene: TRBV7-2
CDR3aa: CASLPPPVLVYEEYF
CDR3nt: TGTGCCAGCCTCCCCCCACCAGTGCTAGTATACGAGGAGTACTTC

d_gene: .
j_gene: TRBJ2-1
abundance: many
len: 13
v_gene: TRBV4-2
CDR3aa: CASRPPASVEQFF
CDR3nt: TGTGCCAGCAGACCTCCCGCTAGTGTTGAGCAGTTCTTC

d_gene: TRBD1
j_gene: TRBJ2-7
abundance: .
len: 12
v_gene: TRBV6-2/TRBV6-3
CDR3aa: CATTQGNYEQYF
CDR3nt: TGTGCCACCACACAGGGGAACTACGAGCAGTACTTC

d_gene: .
j_gene: TRBJ1-1
abundance: medium-sized
len: 13
v_gene: TRBV19
CDR3aa: CASSPPGNTEAFF
CDR3nt: TGTGCCAGTAGTCCTCCGGGGAACACTGAAGCTTTCTTT

d_gene: .
j_gene: TRBJ1-2
abundance: medium-sized
len: 12
v_gene: TRBV29-1
CDR3aa: CSVEWQGTGYTF
CDR3nt: TGCAGCGTTGAGTGGCAGGGTACGGGCTACACCTTC

d_gene: TRBD2
j_gene: TRBJ2-3
abundance: .
len: 18
v_gene: TRBV12-3/TRBV12-4
CDR3aa: CASTRMGSGGAGTDTQYF
CDR3nt: TGTGCCAGCACCCGCATGGGATCCGGGGGGGCTGGCACAGATACGCAGTATTTT

d_gene: .
j_gene: TRBJ2-7
abundance: .
len: 16
v_gene: TRBV7-6
CDR3aa: CASSLAFASGKYEQYF
CDR3nt: TGTGCCAGCAGCTTAGCGTTCGCGTCAGGGAAGTATGAGCAGTACTTC

d_gene: TRBD1
j_gene: TRBJ2-1
abundance: many
len: 13
v_gene: TRBV19
CDR3aa: CASSSTGDNEQFF
CDR3nt: TGTGCCAGTAGTTCGACAGGGGACAATGAGCAGTTCTTC

d_gene: TRBD1
j_gene: TRBJ2-3
abundance: .
len: 15
v_gene: TRBV6-2/TRBV6-3
CDR3aa: CASSLQGVRTDMQYF
CDR3nt: TGTGCCAGCAGCTTACAGGGGGTTCGAACAGATATGCAGTATTTT

d_gene: .
j_gene: TRBJ1-1
abundance: many
len: 13
v_gene: TRBV29-1
CDR3aa: CSVKRGGSTEAFF
CDR3nt: TGCAGCGTTAAAAGGGGGGGCTCTACTGAAGCTTTCTTT

d_gene: .
j_gene: TRBJ1-2
abundance: .
len: 13
v_gene: TRBV25-1
CDR3aa: CASRDRSNYEYTF
CDR3nt: TGTGCCAGCAGGGACAGAAGTAACTATGAATACACCTTC

d_gene: TRBD1
j_gene: TRBJ2-5
abundance: many
len: 15
v_gene: TRBV19
CDR3aa: CASTTRTGGLETQYF
CDR3nt: TGTGCCAGTACTACGAGGACAGGGGGTTTGGAGACCCAGTACTTC

d_gene: .
j_gene: TRBJ2-7
abundance: many
len: 13
v_gene: TRBV5-4
CDR3aa: CASTAGGRETQYF
CDR3nt: TGTGCCAGCACCGCAGGAGGCCGGGAAACTCAGTACTTC

d_gene: .
j_gene: TRBJ1-2
abundance: large
len: 12
v_gene: TRBV7-2
CDR3aa: CASTLGEGGYTF
CDR3nt: TGTGCCAGCACCCTAGGGGAGGGGGGCTACACCTTC

d_gene: TRBD1
j_gene: TRBJ2-5
abundance: many
len: 14
v_gene: TRBV29-1
CDR3aa: CSVEDRGRGETQYF
CDR3nt: TGCAGCGTTGAGGACAGGGGGCGGGGGGAGACCCAGTACTTC

d_gene: TRBD1
j_gene: TRBJ2-3
abundance: many
len: 14
v_gene: TRBV11-2
CDR3aa: CASSLGQVYYTQYF
CDR3nt: TGTGCCAGCAGCTTGGGACAGGTTTACTATACGCAGTATTTT

d_gene: TRBD1
j_gene: TRBJ1-1
abundance: medium-sized
len: 16
v_gene: TRBV18
CDR3aa: CASSPNKGQKHTEAFF
CDR3nt: TGTGCCAGCTCCCCCAACAAGGGACAGAAGCACACTGAAGCTTTCTTT

d_gene: .
j_gene: TRBJ1-1
abundance: large
len: 14
v_gene: TRBV4-3
CDR3aa: CASGRVASGTEAFF
CDR3nt: TGCGCCAGCGGACGCGTGGCCTCGGGCACTGAAGCTTTCTTT

d_gene: .
j_gene: TRBJ1-5
abundance: medium-sized
len: 15
v_gene: TRBV15
CDR3aa: CATSRDIGEAQPQHF
CDR3nt: TGTGCCACCAGCAGAGATATAGGGGAAGCTCAGCCCCAGCATTTT

d_gene: TRBD1
j_gene: TRBJ2-1
abundance: .
len: 14
v_gene: TRBV6-2/TRBV6-3
CDR3aa: CANGQGQSYNEQFF
CDR3nt: TGTGCCAACGGACAGGGTCAGTCCTACAATGAGCAGTTCTTC

d_gene: .
j_gene: TRBJ1-4
abundance: .
len: 16
v_gene: TRBV27
CDR3aa: CASSLFPLPSNEKLFF
CDR3nt: TGTGCCAGCAGTTTATTCCCCTTGCCTTCTAATGAAAAACTGTTTTTT

d_gene: .
j_gene: TRBJ1-2
abundance: .
len: 11
v_gene: TRBV3-1
CDR3aa: CASSPGRKYTF
CDR3nt: TGTGCCAGCAGCCCGGGCAGGAAGTACACCTTC

d_gene: .
j_gene: TRBJ1-2
abundance: .
len: 11
v_gene: TRBV3-1
CDR3aa: CASSHSAGYTF
CDR3nt: TGTGCCAGCAGCCATAGTGCTGGCTACACCTTC

d_gene: .
j_gene: TRBJ1-1
abundance: .
len: 12
v_gene: TRBV29-1
CDR3aa: CSASEGNTEAFF
CDR3nt: TGCAGCGCCTCAGAAGGAAACACTGAAGCTTTCTTC

d_gene: .
j_gene: TRBJ2-3
abundance: many
len: 16
v_gene: TRBV5-5
CDR3aa: CASSLVVAGGSDTQYF
CDR3nt: TGTGCCAGCAGCTTGGTGGTGGCAGGGGGGTCAGATACGCAGTATTTT

d_gene: TRBD1
j_gene: TRBJ1-2
abundance: .
len: 14
v_gene: TRBV19
CDR3aa: CASSRGQANHGYTF
CDR3nt: TGTGCAAGTAGCCGGGGACAGGCAAACCATGGCTACACCTTC

d_gene: .
j_gene: TRBJ2-1
abundance: .
len: 14
v_gene: TRBV20-1
CDR3aa: CIALFPRLNNEQFF
CDR3nt: TGCATTGCTCTCTTCCCGAGATTGAACAATGAGCAGTTCTTC

d_gene: TRBD2
j_gene: TRBJ2-2
abundance: many
len: 16
v_gene: TRBV7-2
CDR3aa: CASSSSSGGAGGELFF
CDR3nt: TGTGCCAGCAGCTCAAGTAGCGGGGGGGCCGGCGGGGAGCTGTTTTTT

d_gene: .
j_gene: TRBJ2-7
abundance: many
len: 12
v_gene: TRBV19
CDR3aa: CATTDTTYEQYF
CDR3nt: TGTGCCACAACGGACACAACCTACGAGCAGTACTTC

d_gene: .
j_gene: TRBJ2-1
abundance: many
len: 20
v_gene: TRBV12-3/TRBV12-4
CDR3aa: CASSLRGQGLAGPSYNEQFF
CDR3nt: TGTGCCAGCAGTTTACGCGGACAGGGTCTAGCGGGCCCATCCTACAATGAGCAGTTCTTC

d_gene: .
j_gene: TRBJ2-3
abundance: medium-sized
len: 14
v_gene: TRBV20-1
CDR3aa: CSAGVQGGSDTQYF
CDR3nt: TGCAGTGCGGGGGTCCAGGGAGGATCAGATACGCAGTATTTT

d_gene: TRBD2
j_gene: TRBJ2-1
abundance: .
len: 15
v_gene: TRBV27
CDR3aa: CANIRNSGAAAGQFF
CDR3nt: TGTGCCAACATCAGAAATAGCGGGGCGGCCGCTGGCCAGTTCTTC

d_gene: .
j_gene: TRBJ1-2
abundance: medium-sized
len: 16
v_gene: TRBV6-2/TRBV6-3
CDR3aa: CASYSNLPGPYYGYTF
CDR3nt: TGTGCCAGCTACTCTAACCTACCAGGGCCCTACTATGGCTACACCTTC

d_gene: TRBD1
j_gene: TRBJ1-3
abundance: .
len: 18
v_gene: TRBV19
CDR3aa: CAISLGQGPVPSGNTIYF
CDR3nt: TGTGCCATTAGTCTTGGACAGGGTCCCGTTCCCTCTGGAAACACCATATATTTT

d_gene: .
j_gene: TRBJ2-2
abundance: medium-sized
len: 15
v_gene: TRBV7-3
CDR3aa: CASSLSQGNTGELFF
CDR3nt: TGTGCCAGCAGCTTAAGTCAGGGCAACACCGGGGAGCTGTTTTTT

d_gene: TRBD2
j_gene: TRBJ2-5
abundance: .
len: 16
v_gene: TRBV6-2/TRBV6-3
CDR3aa: CASNRHKTSGGETQYF
CDR3nt: TGTGCCAGCAACCGCCACAAGACTAGCGGGGGTGAGACCCAGTACTTC

d_gene: .
j_gene: TRBJ1-5
abundance: .
len: 12
v_gene: TRBV6-2/TRBV6-3
CDR3aa: CASVEDNQPQHF
CDR3nt: TGTGCCAGTGTAGAGGACAATCAGCCCCAGCATTTT

d_gene: .
j_gene: TRBJ2-7
abundance: .
len: 12
v_gene: TRBV11-2
CDR3aa: CSIIFASLEQYF
CDR3nt: TGTTCCATCATCTTTGCCTCTCTAGAGCAGTACTTC

d_gene: .
j_gene: TRBJ1-5
abundance: .
len: 15
v_gene: TRBV4-1
CDR3aa: CAGSQDRGEGQPHHF
CDR3nt: TGCGCCGGCAGCCAAGATAGGGGGGAAGGCCAGCCCCATCATTTT

d_gene: .
j_gene: TRBJ1-1
abundance: medium-sized
len: 14
v_gene: TRBV7-9
CDR3aa: CASSLAGGYTEAFF
CDR3nt: TGTGCCAGCAGCTTAGCGGGCGGATACACTGAAGCTTTCTTT

d_gene: .
j_gene: TRBJ2-1
abundance: medium-sized
len: 13
v_gene: TRBV20-1
CDR3aa: CSAHRVTYNEQFF
CDR3nt: TGCAGTGCCCACAGGGTTACCTACAATGAGCAGTTCTTC

d_gene: .
j_gene: TRBJ2-7
abundance: medium-sized
len: 14
v_gene: TRBV7-2
CDR3aa: CASSLRRQTHEQYF
CDR3nt: TGTGCCAGCAGCTTAAGGCGACAGACCCACGAGCAGTACTTC

d_gene: .
j_gene: TRBJ1-2
abundance: once
len: 13
v_gene: TRBV19
CDR3aa: CASSLGHRYVYTF
CDR3nt: TGTGCCAGTAGCCTGGGACATCGCTATGTCTACACCTTC

d_gene: .
j_gene: TRBJ2-5
abundance: .
len: 15
v_gene: TRBV14
CDR3aa: CTSSQDLWSQETQYF
CDR3nt: TGTACCAGCAGCCAAGATCTATGGAGCCAAGAGACACAGTACTTC

d_gene: .
j_gene: TRBJ2-7
abundance: medium-sized
len: 12
v_gene: TRBV20-1
CDR3aa: CSARPGSYEQYF
CDR3nt: TGCAGTGCTAGGCCCGGGTCCTACGAGCAGTACTTC

d_gene: .
j_gene: TRBJ1-5
abundance: .
len: 15
v_gene: TRBV4-1
CDR3aa: CTSSQDRGEGLPQHF
CDR3nt: TGCACCAGCAGCCAAGATAGGGGGGAAGGCCTGCCCCAGCATTTT

d_gene: TRBD2
j_gene: TRBJ2-7
abundance: medium-sized
len: 16
v_gene: TRBV7-2
CDR3aa: CASSLTLAGISPEQYF
CDR3nt: TGTGCCAGCAGCTTAACACTAGCGGGGATCTCCCCCGAGCAGTACTTC

d_gene: .
j_gene: TRBJ2-3
abundance: .
len: 14
v_gene: TRBV5-6
CDR3aa: CAGSLVGGTDTQYF
CDR3nt: TGTGCCGGCAGCTTGGTAGGGGGCACAGATACGCAGTATTTT

d_gene: .
j_gene: TRBJ1-1
abundance: .
len: 12
v_gene: TRBV7-2
CDR3aa: CASRSDVYTCFF
CDR3nt: TGTGCCAGCAGATCTGACGTCTACACTTGTTTCTTT

d_gene: TRBD1
j_gene: TRBJ1-1
abundance: .
len: 15
v_gene: TRBV6-2/TRBV6-3
CDR3aa: CATRLPGQGLFEAFF
CDR3nt: TGTGCCACCCGCCTACCGGGACAGGGGCTCTTTGAAGCTTTCTTT

d_gene: TRBD1
j_gene: TRBJ2-3
abundance: many
len: 16
v_gene: TRBV4-1
CDR3aa: CASSLPGQSRTDTQYF
CDR3nt: TGCGCCAGCAGCCTACCGGGACAGTCGCGCACAGATACGCAGTATTTT

d_gene: TRBD1
j_gene: TRBJ2-5
abundance: medium-sized
len: 13
v_gene: TRBV3-1
CDR3aa: CASRQTGVETQYF
CDR3nt: TGTGCCAGCAGACAAACAGGGGTGGAGACCCAGTACTTC

d_gene: TRBD1
j_gene: TRBJ1-2
abundance: medium-sized
len: 14
v_gene: TRBV5-1
CDR3aa: CASSPDREDYGYTF
CDR3nt: TGCGCCAGCAGCCCAGACAGGGAAGACTATGGCTACACCTTC